Listed here are 8 T cell receptor beta chains from one sample, sequenced in a study of response to subunit inactivated influenza vaccine. TCRdb fed the RT-PCR reads into MiXCR, producing one record per CDR3 protein. The sample lists around 580,000 distinct CDR3 sequences, about 12% occurring once. The sequenced sample was PBMCs from blood, obtained on the day of vaccination. The source is a man in his forties or fifties who received an inactivated influenza vaccine.

This clonotype appeared a few times. This chain uses TRBV7-9 with TRBJ2-7, with 8 bases that match TRBD1. Trimming removed 5 bases from V and 6 bases from J; junction bases left unmatched: 6. The CDR3 covers 13 residues. Germline V lookup: CDR1 SEHNR, CDR2 FQNEAQ (reference sequence). Here the CDR3 reads CASSRTGRPEQYF. For the CDR3, the DNA is TGTGCCAGCAGCCGGACAGGGAGGCCCGAGCAGTACTTC.

The genes are TRBV9 and TRBJ2-7; TRBD1 agrees at 11 bases. CDR3 size: 16 residues. CDR1 is SGDLS, CDR2 YYNGEE, per germline. V shed 3 bases, J shed 4 bases, and the junction held 9 bases outside the gene matches. The CDR3 sequence: CASSGTIGQGAYEQYF. The CDR3 nucleotides read TGTGCCAGCAGCGGAACTATAGGACAGGGGGCTTACGAGCAGTACTTC.

This clonotype was observed at least ten times. The rearrangement joins TRBV5-1 to TRBJ2-1; perhaps D is TRBD1 or TRBD2 (5 bases each). Trimming took 0 bases from V and 2 from J, leaving 12 bases between them. Per the germline V gene, CDR1 is SGHRS and CDR2 is YFSETQ. The CDR3 runs to 16 residues. The CDR3 bases are TGCGCCAGCAGCTTGGTTGGGACGAATCCCTACAATGAGCAGTTCTTC. Amino acid sequence: CASSLVGTNPYNEQFF.

The chain employs TRBV24-1 and TRBJ2-5; 15 bases line up with TRBD2. V trimming: 8 bases; J trimming: 1 base; junction bases outside the gene matches: 19. The CDR3 runs to 21 residues. Germline V gene sequence: CDR1 KGHDR, CDR2 SFDVKD. CDR3 in DNA: TGTGCCACCATTTACCCCGGACTAGCGGGAGGGCCTAGTACCGTCCAAGAGACCCAGTACTTC. This codes for CATIYPGLAGGPSTVQETQYF.

The table lists this clonotype with a few counts. The CDR3 loop reads CASSQDRGVHYGYTF. The CDR3 DNA reads as TGCGCCAGCAGCCAAGATCGTGGGGTACACTATGGCTACACCTTC. The genes are TRBV4-3 and TRBJ1-2; D remains unclear. Germline V lookup: CDR1 LGHNA, CDR2 YSLEER. The V and J ends lost 0 bases and 3 bases respectively, with 11 bases between them. The CDR3 runs to 15 residues.

The V call is TRBV10-1, the J call TRBJ1-2, with D maybe TRBD1 (5 bases). CDR1 and CDR2 from the germline V gene are WNHNN and SYGVQD (reference sequence). Trimming left V 0 bases short and J 9 bases short, with 14 bases between. The CDR3 extends over 14 amino acids. CDR3 residues: CASSESSRAASYTF. The CDR3 region has the DNA TGCGCCAGCAGTGAGTCCTCCAGGGCGGCGAGCTACACCTTC.

The chain is built from TRBV4-2 and TRBJ1-3; D remains ambiguous. This CDR3 spans 14 amino acids. Germline loops: CDR1 LGHNA, CDR2 YNFKEQ. With 1 base removed from V and 4 bases from J, the gap between germline ends came to 8 bases. Here the CDR3 DNA reads TGTGCCAGCAGCCAAGTACTACGAGGAAACACCATATATTTT. Encoded protein: CASSQVLRGNTIYF.

V usage is TRBV12-3 or TRBV12-4 and J usage is TRBJ2-2; possibly TRBD2 for D (6 bases). The CDR3 has 16 residues. The germline V and J ends were trimmed by 3 bases and 0 bases, with 11 bases remaining between them. CDR3 protein: CASSFGLATNTGELFF. The CDR3 coding sequence is TGTGCCAGCAGTTTCGGGCTAGCGACGAACACCGGGGAGCTGTTTTTT.